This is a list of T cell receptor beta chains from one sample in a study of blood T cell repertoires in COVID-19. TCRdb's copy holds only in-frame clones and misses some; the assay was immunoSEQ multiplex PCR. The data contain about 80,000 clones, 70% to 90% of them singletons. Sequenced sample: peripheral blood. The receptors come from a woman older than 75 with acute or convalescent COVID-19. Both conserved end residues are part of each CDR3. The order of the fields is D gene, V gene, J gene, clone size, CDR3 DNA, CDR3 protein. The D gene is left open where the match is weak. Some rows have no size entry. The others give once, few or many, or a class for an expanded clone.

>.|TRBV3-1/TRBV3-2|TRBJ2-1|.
TGTGCCAGCAGCCAGGTAGCGGTGTCCTACAATGAGCAGTTCTTC
CASSQVAVSYNEQFF
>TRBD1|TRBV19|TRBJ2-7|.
TGTGCCAGTAGTACAAAACAGGGGCTCGAGCAGTACTTC
CASSTKQGLEQYF
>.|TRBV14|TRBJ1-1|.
TGTGCCAGCAGCCAAGTGGGGGGGGCCTACACTGAAGCTTTCTTT
CASSQVGGAYTEAFF
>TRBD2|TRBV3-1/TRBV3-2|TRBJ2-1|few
TGTGCCAGCAGCCCGCATACTAGCGTACGGAGCTCCTACAATGAGCAGTTCTTC
CASSPHTSVRSSYNEQFF
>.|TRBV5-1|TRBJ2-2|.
TGCGCCAGCAGCTTGCGGGTTTCCGAGACCGGGGAGCTGTTTTTT
CASSLRVSETGELFF
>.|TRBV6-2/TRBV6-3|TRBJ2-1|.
TGTGCCAGCAGTTACTCGACCCAGGGCAATGAGCAGTTCTTC
CASSYSTQGNEQFF
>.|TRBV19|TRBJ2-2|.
TGTGCCAGTAGTCCCCTCCTAGCCGCTTACACCGGGGAGCTGTTTTTT
CASSPLLAAYTGELFF
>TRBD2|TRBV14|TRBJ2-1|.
TGTGCCAGCAGCCAAAAAATCCCTGCTGGACTAGCGGGAATTTACTCCTACAATGAGCAGTTCTTC
CASSQKIPAGLAGIYSYNEQFF
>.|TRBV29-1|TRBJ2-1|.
TGCAGCGTTGAAGGGGCAGGTTCCTACAATGAGCAGTTCTTC
CSVEGAGSYNEQFF
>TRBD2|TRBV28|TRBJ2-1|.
TGTGCCAGCAGTCTTCTAGCGGGAGGCTACAATGAGCAGTTCTTC
CASSLLAGGYNEQFF
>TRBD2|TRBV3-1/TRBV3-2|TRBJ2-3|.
TGTGCCAGCAGCCTCGGGACTAAGGCCACAGATACGCAGTATTTT
CASSLGTKATDTQYF
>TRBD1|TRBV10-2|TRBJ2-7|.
TGCGCCAGCAGTGAGTCGAGGACAGGGGGCTCGGGCGAGCAGTACTTC
CASSESRTGGSGEQYF
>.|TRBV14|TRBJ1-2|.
TGTGCCAGCAGCCAAGATGAGTACTATGGCTACACCTTC
CASSQDEYYGYTF
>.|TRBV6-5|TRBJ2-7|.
TGTGCCAGCAGTTACCGGGGACTGGGGTACGAGCAGTACTTC
CASSYRGLGYEQYF
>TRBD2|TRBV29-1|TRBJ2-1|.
TGCAGCGTTGATGACCAACTAGCGGGAGGGCCGGGCGATGAGCAGTTCTTC
CSVDDQLAGGPGDEQFF
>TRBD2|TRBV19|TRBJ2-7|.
TGTGCCAGTAGTAGCCGAACCGGGACTAGCGTATACGAGCAGTACTTC
CASSSRTGTSVYEQYF
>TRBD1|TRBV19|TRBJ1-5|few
TGTGCCAGCAGACAGGGAAACAATCAGCCCCAGCATTTT
CASRQGNNQPQHF
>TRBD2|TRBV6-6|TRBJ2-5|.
TGTGCCAGCAGTTACGGACTAGCGGGAGAGACCCAGTACTTC
CASSYGLAGETQYF
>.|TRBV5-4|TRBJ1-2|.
TGTGCCAGCAGCGGGGGGGGATCCGGCTACACCTTC
CASSGGGSGYTF
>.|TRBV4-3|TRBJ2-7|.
TGCGCCAGCAGCACGACAGGGACTGGCGAGCAGTACTTC
CASSTTGTGEQYF
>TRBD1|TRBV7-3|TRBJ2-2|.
TGTGCCAGCAGCTTAGGTGACAGGGATACCGGGGAGCTGTTTTTT
CASSLGDRDTGELFF
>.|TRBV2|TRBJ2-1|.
TGTGCCAGCAGCGAAGACAGTGTCCCCTACAATGAGCAGTTCTTC
CASSEDSVPYNEQFF
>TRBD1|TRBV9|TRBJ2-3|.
TGTGCCAGCAGCGTCGGACAGGGAGAGAGCACAGATACGCAGTATTTT
CASSVGQGESTDTQYF
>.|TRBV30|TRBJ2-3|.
TGTGCCTGGACCCAAATCGGGGGAAGCACAGATACGCAGTATTTT
CAWTQIGGSTDTQYF
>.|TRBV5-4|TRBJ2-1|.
TGTGCCAGCAGCTTGGAGGTGCTCGGCGGGTACGACAATGAGCAGTTCTTC
CASSLEVLGGYDNEQFF
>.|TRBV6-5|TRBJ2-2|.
TGTGCCAGCAGTTTAAGCCTTCCGGGAGTAGCTGGGGAGCTGTTTTTT
CASSLSLPGVAGELFF
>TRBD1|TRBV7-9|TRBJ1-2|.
TGTGCCAGCAGCTGGGGACAGGGAAGCGGCTACACCTTC
CASSWGQGSGYTF
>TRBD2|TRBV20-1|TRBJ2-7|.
TGCAGTGCTAGTACTAGCGGGACGGTTCGGGAGCAGTACTTC
CSASTSGTVREQYF
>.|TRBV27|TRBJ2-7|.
TGTGCCAGCAGGGAAGCCGGGACAGGGGCCGGGACTAGCACCTACGAGCAGTACTTC
CASREAGTGAGTSTYEQYF
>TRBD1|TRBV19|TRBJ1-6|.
TGTGCCAGTACCACGACAGGGGGCTATTCACCCCTCCACTTT
CASTTTGGYSPLHF
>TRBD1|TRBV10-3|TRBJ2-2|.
TGTGCCATCAGTGTGACAGGGGATAACACCGGGGAGCTGTTTTTT
CAISVTGDNTGELFF
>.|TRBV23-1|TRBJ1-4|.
TGCGCCAGCAGTCAATTGTGGGCAGGCAATGAAAAACTGTTTTTT
CASSQLWAGNEKLFF
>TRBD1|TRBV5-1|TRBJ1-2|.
TGCGCCAGCAGGCCCGGAGACAGGGAATATGGCTACACCTTC
CASRPGDREYGYTF
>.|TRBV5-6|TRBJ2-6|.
TGTGCCAGCAGCTTGAGGCAGGCAGGGGCCAACGTCCTGACTTTC
CASSLRQAGANVLTF
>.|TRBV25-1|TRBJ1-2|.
TGTGCCAGCAGTGAGCAGGGTGCCCATGGCTACACCTTC
CASSEQGAHGYTF
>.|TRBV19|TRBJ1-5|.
TGTGCCAGTAGTATGGTACAGGGACCTCAGCCCCAGCATTTT
CASSMVQGPQPQHF
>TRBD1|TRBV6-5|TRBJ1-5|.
TGTGCCAGCAGCGTAGAGGGGACAGGGATACAGCCCCAGCATTTT
CASSVEGTGIQPQHF
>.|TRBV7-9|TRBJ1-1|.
TGTGCCAGCAGCTCGGACCTACGGGGGAACACTGAAGCTTTCTTT
CASSSDLRGNTEAFF
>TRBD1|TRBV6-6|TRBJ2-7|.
TGTGCCAGCCGGGACAGTTCCTACGAGCAGTACTTC
CASRDSSYEQYF
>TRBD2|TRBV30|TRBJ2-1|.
TGTGCCTGGAGTGTACGGGGACTAGCGGGAGCAAATGAGCAGTTCTTC
CAWSVRGLAGANEQFF
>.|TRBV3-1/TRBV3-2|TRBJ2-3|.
TGTGCCAGCAGCCCCATGCGGGGCACAGATACGCAGTATTTT
CASSPMRGTDTQYF
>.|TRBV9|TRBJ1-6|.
TGTGCCAGCAGCGTAGCCCGGCAGGGAGGCTCACCCCTCCACTTT
CASSVARQGGSPLHF
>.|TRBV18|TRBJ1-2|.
TGTGCCAGCTCACCAACCCAGGGTTCTAACTATGGCTACACCTTC
CASSPTQGSNYGYTF
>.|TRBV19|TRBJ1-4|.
TGTGCCAGTAGTAACCAGGGTGGTGAAAAACTGTTTTTT
CASSNQGGEKLFF
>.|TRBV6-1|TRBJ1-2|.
TGTGCCAGCAGTGAAGCGCTGGGGGGAGACGGCTACACCTTC
CASSEALGGDGYTF
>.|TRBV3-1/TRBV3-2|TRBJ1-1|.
TGTGCCAGCAGCCAAGTCGACGGGGGAGCTTTCTTT
CASSQVDGGAFF
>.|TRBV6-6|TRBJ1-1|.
TGTGCCAGCAGGATAGAGGGAGTCACTGAAGCTTTCTTT
CASRIEGVTEAFF
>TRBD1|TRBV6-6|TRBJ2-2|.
TGTGCCAGCAGTTTAGACAGGGCCACCGGGGAGCTGTTTTTT
CASSLDRATGELFF
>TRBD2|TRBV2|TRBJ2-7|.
TGTGCCAGCCGTAGCGGGAGAGGAGAGCAGTACTTC
CASRSGRGEQYF
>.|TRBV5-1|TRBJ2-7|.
TGCGCCAGCAGCTTGGGGGCCGTGGGGCCGTACGAGCAGTACTTC
CASSLGAVGPYEQYF
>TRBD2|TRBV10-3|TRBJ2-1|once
TGTGCCATCAGAGCTAGCGGGCGCACCTACAATGAGCAGTTCTTC
CAIRASGRTYNEQFF
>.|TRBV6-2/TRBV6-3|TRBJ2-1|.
TGTGCCAGCAGTTACAGCCTCTGGACTCCCCTTGAGAATGAGCAGTTCTTC
CASSYSLWTPLENEQFF
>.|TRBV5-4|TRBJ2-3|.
TGTGCCAGCAGCTTGGATAGAGATACGCAGTATTTT
CASSLDRDTQYF
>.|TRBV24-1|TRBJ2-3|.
TGTGCCACCAGTGGGGCAGGAAATGGAGATACGCAGTATTTT
CATSGAGNGDTQYF
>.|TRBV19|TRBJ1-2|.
TGTGCCAGTAGTATCGGGGGATCCTATGGCTACACCTTC
CASSIGGSYGYTF